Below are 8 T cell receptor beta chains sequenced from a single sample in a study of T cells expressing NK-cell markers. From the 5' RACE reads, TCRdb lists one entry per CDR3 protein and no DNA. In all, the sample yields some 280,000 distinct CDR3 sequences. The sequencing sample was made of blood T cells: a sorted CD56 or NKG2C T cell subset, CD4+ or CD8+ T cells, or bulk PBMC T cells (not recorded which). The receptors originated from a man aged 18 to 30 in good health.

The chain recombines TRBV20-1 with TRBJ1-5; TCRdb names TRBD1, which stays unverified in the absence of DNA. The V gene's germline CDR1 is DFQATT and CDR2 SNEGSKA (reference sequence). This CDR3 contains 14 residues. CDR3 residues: CSAEGQGSNQPQHF.

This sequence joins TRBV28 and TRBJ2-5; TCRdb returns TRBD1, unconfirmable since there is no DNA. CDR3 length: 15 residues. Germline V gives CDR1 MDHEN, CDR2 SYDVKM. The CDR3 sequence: CASRGAAVQQETQYF.

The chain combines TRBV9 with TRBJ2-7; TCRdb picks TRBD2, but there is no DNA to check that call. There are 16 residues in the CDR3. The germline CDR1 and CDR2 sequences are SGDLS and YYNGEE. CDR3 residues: CASSVGASGTSYEQYF.

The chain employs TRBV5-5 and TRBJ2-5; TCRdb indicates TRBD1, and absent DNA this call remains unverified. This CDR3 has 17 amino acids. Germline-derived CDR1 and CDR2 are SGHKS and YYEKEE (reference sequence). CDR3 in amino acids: CASSSTSGGTGTETQYF.

CDR3 protein: CASSLREALYNEQFF. V is TRBV18 and J is TRBJ2-1; TCRdb calls TRBD2, which cannot be checked without DNA. Germline CDR1 reads KGHSH; CDR2 reads LQKENI. This CDR3 is 15 amino acids long.

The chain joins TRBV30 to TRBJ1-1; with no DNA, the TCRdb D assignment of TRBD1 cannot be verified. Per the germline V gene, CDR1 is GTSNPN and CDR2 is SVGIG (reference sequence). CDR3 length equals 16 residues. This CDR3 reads CAWSPARTGSNTEAFF.

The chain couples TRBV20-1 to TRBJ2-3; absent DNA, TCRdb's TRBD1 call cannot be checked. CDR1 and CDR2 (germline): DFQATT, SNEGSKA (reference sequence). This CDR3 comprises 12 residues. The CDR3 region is CSAAQGTDTQYF.

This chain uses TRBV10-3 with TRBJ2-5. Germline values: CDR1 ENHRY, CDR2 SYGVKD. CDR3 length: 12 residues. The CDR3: CATLGTQETQYF.